This T cell receptor beta chain was identified in a study of T cells after yellow fever vaccination. For TCR, cDNA came from 5'RACE template switching, which added a universal primer site and UMIs. TCRdb ran MiXCR on the 5' RACE reads and lists one entry per CDR3 protein. The sample lists just under 600,000 distinct CDR3 sequences; roughly 14% were seen once. The CDR3 sequence is 13 residues long. V was trimmed by 4 bases and J by 2 bases, leaving 11 bases between them. CDR1 is SQVTM, CDR2 ANQGSEA, per germline. Findings of the study overall: A weaker but faster secondary response was observed, peaking on day 5 versus 15.

Turning to this clonotype: Its antigen is not known.

The V and J genes are TRBV29-1 and TRBJ1-2, with D uncertain. The specimen comprised PBMCs, sampled on the day of the yellow fever booster vaccination. This TCR was recovered from a man aged 25-45 years who received the YFV17D yellow fever vaccine. The DNA for the CDR3 is TGCAGCGTTGTCACTTTTGGAAACTATGGCTACACCTTC. Translation: CSVVTFGNYGYTF. The variable domain in full, with the rest retrieved from reference TRBV29-1 and TRBJ1-2, is SAVISQKPSRDICQRGTSLTIQCQVDSQVTMMFWYRQQPGQSLTLIATANQGSEATYESGFVIDKFPISRPNLTFSTLTVSNMSPEDSSIYLCSVVTFGNYGYTFGSGTRLTVV.